The 21 T cell receptor beta chains in this list originate from one sample, sequenced in a study of blood T cell repertoires in COVID-19. Clones were read by immunoSEQ multiplex PCR, and TCRdb kept only the in-frame ones, dropping some. The table lists approximately 530,000 clones, roughly 89% of them singletons, with around 7.8% in the top ten. Sequencing input: peripheral blood. The receptors were sampled from a woman aged 45-65 years with COVID-19, enrolled during active disease.

The V call is TRBV19, the J call TRBJ1-2; D not resolved. CDR3 length equals 14 residues. Germline loops: CDR1 LNHDA, CDR2 SQIVND (reference sequence). The V and J ends lost 1 base and 4 bases respectively, with 10 bases between them. CDR3 protein: CASSIGGYSYGYTF. CDR3 sequence (DNA): TGTGCCAGTAGTATAGGAGGGTATTCCTATGGCTACACCTTC.

The chain couples TRBV30 to TRBJ1-6, with 10 nucleotides matching TRBD1. The CDR3 loop spans 18 amino acids. V shed 0 bases, J shed 3 bases, and the junction held 8 bases outside the gene matches. Germline assignment: CDR1 GTSNPN and CDR2 SVGIG (reference sequence). The CDR3 protein is CAWSVEQTGGFYNSPLHF. As DNA, the CDR3 is TGTGCCTGGAGTGTCGAGCAGACAGGGGGCTTCTATAATTCACCCCTCCACTTT.

CDR3 region: CAIRRQGGTEAFF. CDR3 nucleotides: TGTGCCATTAGGAGACAGGGGGGCACTGAAGCTTTCTTT. The V gene is TRBV5-4, the J gene TRBJ1-1, with 9 positions matching TRBD1. The CDR3 extends over 13 amino acids. Looked up from germline, CDR1 is SGHNT and CDR2 is YYREEE (reference sequence). V shed 9 bases, J shed 4 bases, and the junction held 7 bases outside the gene matches.

Only one count was recorded for this clone. The CDR3 DNA follows: TGTGCCAGCAGCTTGGGTGGGACAGGGTTACTCTATGGCTACACCTTC. This translates into CASSLGGTGLLYGYTF. The rearrangement uses TRBV5-4 and TRBJ1-2; 9 positions agree with TRBD1. This CDR3 contains 16 residues. CDR1 is SGHNT, CDR2 YYREEE, per germline (reference sequence). V shed 0 bases and J 4 bases; nucleotides not matched to a gene: 7.

The chain recombines TRBV2 with TRBJ2-2, with 8 positions matching TRBD1. The CDR3 covers 11 residues. CDR1 and CDR2 from the germline V gene are SNHLY and FYNNEI. J gave up 11 bases and V 11 bases, and 7 bases lay outside the gene matches. CDR3 bases: TGTGCCGGACAGGGAGGCGGCGAGCTGTTTTTT. The encoded protein is CAGQGGGELFF.

V is TRBV28 and J is TRBJ1-2; D perhaps matches TRBD1 (5 bases). The germline CDR1 and CDR2 sequences are MDHEN and SYDVKM. Trimming left V 2 bases short and J 3 bases short, with 10 bases between. The CDR3 spans 14 residues. The CDR3 DNA reads as TGTGCCAGCAGTTTACAGGGAGGAGACTATGGCTACACCTTC. Amino acids: CASSLQGGDYGYTF.

The chain combines TRBV19 with TRBJ1-5; 8 bases map to TRBD1. Germline V gives CDR1 LNHDA, CDR2 SQIVND (reference sequence). The J segment lost 4 bases and the V segment lost 2 bases, leaving 13 bases of the junction unmatched. This CDR3 comprises 18 residues. The CDR3, as DNA: TGTGCCAGTAGTATATTCCCGGACAGGGAAGTCGGGAATCAGCCCCAGCATTTT. As protein: CASSIFPDREVGNQPQHF.

V usage is TRBV20-1 and J usage is TRBJ1-2; perhaps TRBD1 as D (6 bases). The CDR3 runs to 12 residues. With 3 bases removed from V and 6 bases from J, the gap between germline ends came to 11 bases. CDR1 and CDR2 (germline): DFQATT, SNEGSKA (reference sequence). This CDR3 reads CSASQGRDGYTF. Written as DNA, the CDR3 is TGCAGTGCTAGTCAGGGGCGGGATGGCTACACCTTC.

The chain is built from TRBV24-1 and TRBJ2-1, with 8 bases identical to TRBD1. CDR3 length equals 16 residues. With 4 bases clipped from V and 6 bases from J, the junction kept 10 bases outside the gene matches. The V gene's germline CDR1 is KGHDR and CDR2 SFDVKD. The CDR3 region is CATSDPRTGWSNEQFF. Here the CDR3 DNA reads TGTGCCACCAGTGACCCCCGGACAGGGTGGTCCAATGAGCAGTTCTTC.

The chain recombines TRBV19 with TRBJ1-1; 8 bases map to TRBD1. The length of the CDR3 is 13 residues. V shed 4 bases, J shed 6 bases, and the junction held 4 bases outside the gene matches. Germline V gene data show CDR1 as LNHDA and CDR2 as SQIVND (reference sequence). CDR3 bases: TGTGCCAGTAGTACTGACAGGGGTTCTGAAGCTTTCTTT. It specifies CASSTDRGSEAFF.

The chain recombines TRBV7-3 with TRBJ2-2; 7 bases align to TRBD2. Germline lookup yields CDR1 SGHTA and CDR2 FQGTGA. Germline trimming cut 5 bases from V and 3 bases from J; bases unmatched to any gene: 6. The CDR3 has 15 amino acids. As DNA, the CDR3 is TGTGCCAGCAGCCGTCGGGACTATCACACCGGGGAGCTGTTTTTT. It translates to CASSRRDYHTGELFF. Based on the CDR3 plus reference TRBV7-3 and TRBJ2-2, the full variable domain is GAGVSQTPSNKVTEKGKYVELRCDPISGHTALYWYRQSLGQGPEFLIYFQGTGAADDSGLPNDRFFAVRPEGSVSTLKIQRTERGDSAVYLCASSRRDYHTGELFFGEGSRLTVL.

In its sample, this clone was seen once. Distinct nucleotide sequences in the sample also encode this CDR3. CDR3 sequence reads: CASRGGLNTEAFF. DNA for the CDR3: TGTGCCAGCAGGGGGGGGCTGAACACTGAAGCTTTCTTT. V usage is TRBV6-5 and J usage is TRBJ1-1; perhaps TRBD1 as D (6 bases). Trimming shortened V by 6 bases and J by 0 bases, and 8 bases separated the two germline ends. From germline, CDR1 is MNHEY and CDR2 SVGAGI. The CDR3 has 13 amino acids.

The sample holds one count of this clone. The chain links TRBV5-6 to TRBJ1-1; 7 nucleotides line up with TRBD1. The germline gives CDR1 SGHDT, CDR2 YYEEEE. The junction had 6 bases not matched to a gene; V was cut back by 0 bases and J by 4 bases. CDR3 length: 15 amino acids. The CDR3 region is CASSLEGRGVTEAFF. The DNA of the CDR3 is TGTGCCAGCAGCTTGGAGGGCAGGGGGGTCACTGAAGCTTTCTTT.

The chain links TRBV6-5 to TRBJ1-5; 9 nucleotides align to TRBD1. The CDR3 covers 15 residues. Germline CDR1 reads MNHEY; CDR2 reads SVGAGI. V dropped 9 bases and J dropped 3; count of bases not matched to a gene: 9. The CDR3 protein is CASRSGTGINQPQHF. Written as DNA, the CDR3 is TGTGCCAGTCGTTCCGGGACAGGGATCAATCAGCCCCAGCATTTT.

The gene calls are TRBV6-1 and TRBJ1-2; the D gene is possibly TRBD1 (6 bases). Germline V CDR1 and CDR2: MNHNS, SASEGT. This CDR3 spans 14 amino acids. The germline V and J ends were trimmed by 2 bases and 4 bases, with 11 bases remaining between them. CDR3 loop: CASSENRDTYGYTF. The CDR3 DNA reads as TGTGCCAGCAGTGAAAATAGGGACACCTATGGCTACACCTTC.

This rearrangement joins TRBV12-3 or TRBV12-4 to TRBJ1-3; a possible D gene is TRBD1 (5 bases). The CDR3 contains 13 residues. Trimming removed 4 bases from V and 8 bases from J, with 12 bases in between. This CDR3 reads CASSSRQIDTIYF. CDR3 nucleotides: TGTGCCAGCAGTTCCCGACAGATTGACACCATATATTTT.

This clone was recorded at least ten times. The J gene is TRBJ1-5, the V gene TRBV5-1, with D possibly being TRBD1 (6 bases). V lost 3 bases to trimming and J lost 4 bases, with 14 bases between them. The CDR3 is made up of 15 amino acids. Germline assignment: CDR1 SGHRS and CDR2 YFSETQ. DNA for the CDR3: TGCGCCAGCAGCTCCTCGGGACACCCTAATCAGCCCCAGCATTTT. The encoded protein is CASSSSGHPNQPQHF.

This chain joins TRBV3-1 (or the pseudogene TRBV3-2) and TRBJ1-1, with D unresolved. Trimming shortened V by 1 base and J by 6 bases, and 9 bases separated the two germline ends. CDR3 length equals 13 residues. The V gene's germline CDR1 is LGHDT and CDR2 YNNKEL (reference sequence). CDR3 region: CASSQVAAAEAFF. Here the CDR3 DNA reads TGTGCCAGCAGCCAAGTAGCCGCCGCTGAAGCTTTCTTT.

The chain uses TRBV10-3 and TRBJ2-7; tentatively, D is TRBD1 (6 bases). Germline V gives CDR1 ENHRY, CDR2 SYGVKD. V was cut by 0 bases and J by 1 base, with 10 bases left in between. The CDR3 loop spans 15 amino acids. The CDR3 reads CAISESRQASYEQYF. In DNA form, the CDR3 reads TGTGCCATCAGTGAGTCGAGACAGGCATCCTACGAGCAGTACTTC.

V gene TRBV6-1 combines with J gene TRBJ2-3, with 7 bases that match TRBD2. Germline values: CDR1 MNHNS, CDR2 SASEGT. This CDR3 has 15 amino acids. The V gene end was trimmed by 0 bases and the J gene end by 7 bases; junction bases not matched to a gene: 7. In DNA, the CDR3 is TGTGCCAGCAGTGAAGCTCAGACTAGCAGAAATACGCAGTATTTT. It encodes CASSEAQTSRNTQYF.

V usage is TRBV19 and J usage is TRBJ1-3; no firm D call. There are 14 residues in the CDR3. V was clipped by 6 bases and J by 0 bases, with 9 bases between them. Germline V gene data show CDR1 as LNHDA and CDR2 as SQIVND (reference sequence). The CDR3 spells CASSYESSGNTIYF. The CDR3 DNA is TGTGCCAGTAGCTATGAGTCCTCTGGAAACACCATATATTTT. Filled out from reference TRBV19 and TRBJ1-3, the complete variable domain reads DGGITQSPKYLFRKEGQNVTLSCEQNLNHDAMYWYRQDPGQGLRLIYYSQIVNDFQKGDIAEGYSVSREKKESFPLTVTSAQKNPTAFYLCASSYESSGNTIYFGEGSWLTVV.